These 8 T cell receptor beta chains came from one sample sequenced in a study of spatial heterogeneity in lung cancer. Each CDR3 protein is one row after TCRdb ran MiXCR on the 5' RACE reads. The sample records approximately 40,000 distinct CDR3 sequences, approximately 7% being singletons. Noted time point: sample taken at primary tumor resection. The input material, whole RNA from tumor, nontumor lung or frozen PBMC, was sequenced unsorted. The sample consisted of PBMCs, taken at surgery. The origin of the receptors is a female donor with early-stage non-small cell lung cancer.

This clonotype has only a few counts. V gene TRBV11-2 combines with J gene TRBJ1-5; D ambiguous. The CDR3 has 13 residues. The V and J ends lost 3 bases and 1 base respectively, with 4 bases between them. Germline V gene lookup returns CDR1 SGHAT and CDR2 FQNNGV. Here the CDR3 reads CASSFTSNQPQHF. CDR3 DNA: TGTGCCAGCAGCTTTACCAGCAATCAGCCCCAGCATTTT.

This clonotype has at least ten counts. The J gene is TRBJ1-1, the V gene TRBV29-1; D might be TRBD1 (5 bases). Germline V gene data show CDR1 as SQVTM and CDR2 as ANQGSEA. The germline V and J ends were trimmed by 6 bases and 4 bases, with 12 bases remaining between them. The CDR3 is made up of 12 amino acids. CDR3 in DNA: TGCAGCGTCGGAAGGGGAAGCACTGAAGCTTTCTTT. It codes for CSVGRGSTEAFF.

At least ten counts were recorded for this clonotype. This chain joins TRBV29-1 and TRBJ1-5; maybe TRBD1 (5 bases). The V end was cut by 4 bases, the J end by 7 bases, with 11 bases between. This CDR3 has 12 residues. Germline CDR1 SQVTM, CDR2 ANQGSEA. CDR3 sequence reads: CSVGTGQQPQHF. Here the CDR3 DNA reads TGCAGCGTTGGAACAGGCCAACAGCCCCAGCATTTT.

The chain is built from TRBV2 and TRBJ2-2; 7 bases align to TRBD1. Germline CDR1 SNHLY, CDR2 FYNNEI. The CDR3 runs 15 residues. V gave up 3 bases and J gave up 6 bases; unmatched junction bases: 7. CDR3 loop: CASSDRQGFSGELFF. Written as DNA, the CDR3 is TGTGCCAGCAGTGACCGACAGGGTTTCTCCGGGGAGCTGTTTTTT.

This clonotype was seen only a few times. The J gene is TRBJ1-3, the V gene TRBV12-3 or TRBV12-4; no clear D. This CDR3 has 14 amino acids. Trimming removed 2 bases from V and 4 bases from J, with 9 bases in between. CDR3 amino acids: CASSLTVSGNTIYF. The CDR3 nucleotides read TGTGCCAGCAGTTTAACGGTCTCCGGAAACACCATATATTTT.

The sample holds many counts of this clonotype. The genes are TRBV4-1 and TRBJ2-3; D not certain. Germline V gives CDR1 MGHRA, CDR2 YSYEKL. Between the trimmed V and J ends, which lost 4 bases and 8 bases, there was a span of 13 bases. The CDR3 length is 13 residues. CDR3 loop: CASSPEFDATQYF. In DNA, the CDR3 is TGCGCCAGCAGCCCAGAATTCGACGCTACGCAGTATTTT.

A few counts support this clonotype. The V gene is TRBV27, the J gene TRBJ1-4; D gene uncertain. CDR1 is MNHEY, CDR2 SMNVEV, per germline (reference sequence). The length of the CDR3 is 16 residues. V was shortened by 5 bases and J by 8 bases, with 21 bases between the two germline ends. In DNA, the CDR3 is TGTGCCAGCAGTCCCTACCGGGGTCCTGTGGCGGAAAAACTGTTTTTT. Amino acids: CASSPYRGPVAEKLFF.

This clonotype was recorded at least ten times. In nucleotides, the CDR3 is TGTGCCAGCAGCCAAGATCTTAGCGGAAGCTCCTACGAGCAGTACTTC. This gives the protein CASSQDLSGSSYEQYF. V is TRBV3-1 and J is TRBJ2-7, with D maybe TRBD2 (6 bases). Trimming stripped 0 bases from V and 0 bases from J, with 12 bases between. Germline V gene lookup returns CDR1 LGHDT and CDR2 YNNKEL (reference sequence). This CDR3 is 16 amino acids long.